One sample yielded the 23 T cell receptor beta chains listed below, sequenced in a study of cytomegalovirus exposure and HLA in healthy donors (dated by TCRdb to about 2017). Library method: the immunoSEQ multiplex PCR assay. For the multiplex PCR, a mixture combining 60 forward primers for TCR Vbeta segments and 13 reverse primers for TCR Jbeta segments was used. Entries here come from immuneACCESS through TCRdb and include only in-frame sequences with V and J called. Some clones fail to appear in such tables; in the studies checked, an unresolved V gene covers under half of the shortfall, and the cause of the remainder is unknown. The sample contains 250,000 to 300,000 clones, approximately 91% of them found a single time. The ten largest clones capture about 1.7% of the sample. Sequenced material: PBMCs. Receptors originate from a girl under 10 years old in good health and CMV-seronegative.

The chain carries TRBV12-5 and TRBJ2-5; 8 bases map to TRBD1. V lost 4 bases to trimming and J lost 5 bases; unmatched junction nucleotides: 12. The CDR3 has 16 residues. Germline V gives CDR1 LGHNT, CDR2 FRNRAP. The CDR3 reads CASGSTGAGGKETQYF. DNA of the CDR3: TGTGCTAGTGGTTCAACAGGGGCAGGGGGCAAGGAGACCCAGTACTTC.

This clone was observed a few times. CDR3 protein: CASSFGGAQDQPQHF. The CDR3 region has the DNA TGTGCCAGCAGTTTTGGAGGGGCGCAGGATCAGCCCCAGCATTTT. The chain recombines TRBV27 with TRBJ1-5; the D gene is possibly TRBD1 (5 bases). The CDR3 consists of 15 residues. V shed 3 bases and J shed 5 bases, with 14 bases lying between them. Germline lookup yields CDR1 MNHEY and CDR2 SMNVEV (reference sequence).

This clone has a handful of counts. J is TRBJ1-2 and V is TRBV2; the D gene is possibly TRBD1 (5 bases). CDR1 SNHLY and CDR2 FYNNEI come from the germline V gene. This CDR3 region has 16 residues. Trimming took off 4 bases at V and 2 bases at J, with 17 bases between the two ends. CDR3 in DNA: TGTGCCAGCAGTGCCGCCGCCAGCGGGGGGAACTATGGCTACACCTTC. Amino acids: CASSAAASGGNYGYTF.

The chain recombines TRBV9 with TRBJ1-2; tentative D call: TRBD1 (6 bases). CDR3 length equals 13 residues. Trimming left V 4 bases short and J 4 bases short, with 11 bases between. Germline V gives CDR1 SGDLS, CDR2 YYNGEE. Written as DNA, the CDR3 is TGTGCCAGCAGCCCACAGGGTCCCTATGGCTACACCTTC. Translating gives CASSPQGPYGYTF.

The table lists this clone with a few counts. CDR3 residues: CASAGGERMYKLFF. The CDR3 region has the DNA TGTGCCAGCGCTGGGGGGGAGCGGATGTATAAACTGTTTTTT. The chain carries TRBV6-6 and TRBJ1-4; possible D gene TRBD1, 5 bases. V dropped 8 bases and J dropped 11 bases, with 21 bases sitting between them. Germline values: CDR1 MNHNY, CDR2 SVGAGI (reference sequence). The CDR3 covers 14 residues.

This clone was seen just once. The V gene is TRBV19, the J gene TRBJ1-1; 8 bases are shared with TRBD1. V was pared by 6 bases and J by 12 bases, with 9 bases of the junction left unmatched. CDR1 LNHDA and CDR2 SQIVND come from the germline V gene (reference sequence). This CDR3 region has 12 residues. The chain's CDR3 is CASSTGGVRSFF. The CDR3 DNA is TGTGCCAGTAGCACAGGGGGGGTAAGGTCTTTCTTT. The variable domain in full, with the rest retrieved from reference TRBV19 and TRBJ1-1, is DGGITQSPKYLFRKEGQNVTLSCEQNLNHDAMYWYRQDPGQGLRLIYYSQIVNDFQKGDIAEGYSVSREKKESFPLTVTSAQKNPTAFYLCASSTGGVRSFFGQGTRLTVV.

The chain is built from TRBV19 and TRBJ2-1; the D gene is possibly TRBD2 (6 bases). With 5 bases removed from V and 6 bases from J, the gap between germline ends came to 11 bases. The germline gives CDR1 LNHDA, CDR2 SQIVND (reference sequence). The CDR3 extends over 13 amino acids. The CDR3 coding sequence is TGTGCCAGTAGTCCCGGGACTCCCAATGAGCAGTTCTTC. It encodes CASSPGTPNEQFF.

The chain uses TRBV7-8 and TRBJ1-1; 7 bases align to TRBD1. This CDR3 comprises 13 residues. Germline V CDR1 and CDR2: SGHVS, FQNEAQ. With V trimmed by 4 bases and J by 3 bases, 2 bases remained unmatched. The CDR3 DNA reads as TGTGCCAGCAGCTCAGGGGGATACACTGAAGCTTTCTTT. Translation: CASSSGGYTEAFF.

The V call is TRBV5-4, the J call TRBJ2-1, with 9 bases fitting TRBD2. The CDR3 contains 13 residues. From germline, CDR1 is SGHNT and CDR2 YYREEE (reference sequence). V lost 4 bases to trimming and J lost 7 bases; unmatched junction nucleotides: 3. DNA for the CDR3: TGTGCCAGCAGCCGGACTAGCGCGAATGAGCAGTTCTTC. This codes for CASSRTSANEQFF.

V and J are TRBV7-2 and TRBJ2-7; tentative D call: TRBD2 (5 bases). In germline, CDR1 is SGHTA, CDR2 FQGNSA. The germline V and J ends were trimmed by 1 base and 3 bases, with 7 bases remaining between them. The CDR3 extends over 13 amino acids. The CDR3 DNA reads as TGTGCCAGCAGCTTAGGGACTTACTACGAGCAGTACTTC. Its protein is CASSLGTYYEQYF.

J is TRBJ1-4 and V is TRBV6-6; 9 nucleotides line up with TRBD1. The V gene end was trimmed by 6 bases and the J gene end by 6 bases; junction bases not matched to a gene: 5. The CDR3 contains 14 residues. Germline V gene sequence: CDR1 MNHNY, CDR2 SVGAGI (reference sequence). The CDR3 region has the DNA TGTGCCAGCAGATCGGGACAGGGTGATGAAAAACTGTTTTTT. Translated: CASRSGQGDEKLFF.

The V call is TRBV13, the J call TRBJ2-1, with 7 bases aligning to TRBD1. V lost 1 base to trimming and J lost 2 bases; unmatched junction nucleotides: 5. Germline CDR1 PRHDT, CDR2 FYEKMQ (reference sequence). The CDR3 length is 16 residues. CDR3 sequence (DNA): TGTGCCAGCAGCTTAGTGTCGGGACAGCCCTACAATGAGCAGTTCTTC. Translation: CASSLVSGQPYNEQFF.

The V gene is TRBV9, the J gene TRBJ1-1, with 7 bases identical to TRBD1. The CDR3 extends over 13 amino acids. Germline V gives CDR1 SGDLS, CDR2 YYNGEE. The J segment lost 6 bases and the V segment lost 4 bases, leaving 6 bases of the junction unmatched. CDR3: CASSPPTGSEAFF. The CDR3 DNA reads TGTGCCAGCAGCCCCCCGACAGGGTCTGAAGCTTTCTTT.

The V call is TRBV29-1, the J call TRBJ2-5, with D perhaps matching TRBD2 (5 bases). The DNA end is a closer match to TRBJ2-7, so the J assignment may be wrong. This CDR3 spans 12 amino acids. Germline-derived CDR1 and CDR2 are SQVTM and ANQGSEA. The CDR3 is CSGWLAPYEQYF. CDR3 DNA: TGCAGCGGGTGGCTAGCCCCCTACGAGCAGTACTTC.

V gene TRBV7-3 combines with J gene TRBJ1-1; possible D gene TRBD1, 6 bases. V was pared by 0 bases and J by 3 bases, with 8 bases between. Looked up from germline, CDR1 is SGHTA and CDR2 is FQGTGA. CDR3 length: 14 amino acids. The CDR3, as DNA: TGTGCCAGCAGCTTAACAGGGGGGGACACTGAAGCTTTCTTT. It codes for CASSLTGGDTEAFF.

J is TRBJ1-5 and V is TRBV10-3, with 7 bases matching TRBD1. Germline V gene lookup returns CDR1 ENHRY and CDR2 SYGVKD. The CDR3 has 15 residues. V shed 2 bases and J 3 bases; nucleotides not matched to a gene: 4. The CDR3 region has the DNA TGTGCCATCAGTGAGAGGGACAGCCCCAATCAGCCCCAGCATTTT. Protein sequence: CAISERDSPNQPQHF.

CDR3 in DNA: TGTGCCAGCAGTGAAATTCTCGGGGTTCAGCCCCAGCATTTT. This codes for CASSEILGVQPQHF. The chain is built from TRBV2 and TRBJ1-5; D ambiguous. Trimming left V 2 bases short and J 6 bases short, with 11 bases between. The CDR3 consists of 14 residues. Germline CDR1 and CDR2: SNHLY and FYNNEI.

CDR3: CASSHGSASGELFF. The CDR3 DNA reads as TGTGCCAGCAGCCACGGGTCCGCGTCAGGGGAGCTGTTTTTT. The chain joins TRBV9 to TRBJ2-2; D uncertain. CDR3 length: 14 amino acids. V lost 4 bases and J lost 8, with 15 bases in between. Germline V gene lookup returns CDR1 SGDLS and CDR2 YYNGEE.

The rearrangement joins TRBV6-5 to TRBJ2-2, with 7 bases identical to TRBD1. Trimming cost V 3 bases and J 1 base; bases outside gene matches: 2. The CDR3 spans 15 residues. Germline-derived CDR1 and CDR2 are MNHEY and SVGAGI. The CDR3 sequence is CASSYQGVNTGELFF. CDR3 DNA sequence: TGTGCCAGCAGTTATCAGGGGGTGAACACCGGGGAGCTGTTTTTT.

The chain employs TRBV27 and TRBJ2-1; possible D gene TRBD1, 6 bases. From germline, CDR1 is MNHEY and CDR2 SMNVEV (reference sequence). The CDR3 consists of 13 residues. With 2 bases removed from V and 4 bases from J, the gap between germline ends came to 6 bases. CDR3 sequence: CASSLRGYNEQFF. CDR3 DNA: TGTGCCAGCAGTTTAAGGGGGTACAATGAGCAGTTCTTC.

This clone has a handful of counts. Written as DNA, the CDR3 is TGCAGCGTTGAGACGGACAGGGGCCCCTACGAGCAGTACTTC. This encodes CSVETDRGPYEQYF. The gene calls are TRBV29-1 and TRBJ2-7, with TRBD1 matching 9 bases. The CDR3 is 14 residues long. Germline values: CDR1 SQVTM, CDR2 ANQGSEA. V shed 3 bases, J shed 2 bases, and the junction held 5 bases outside the gene matches.

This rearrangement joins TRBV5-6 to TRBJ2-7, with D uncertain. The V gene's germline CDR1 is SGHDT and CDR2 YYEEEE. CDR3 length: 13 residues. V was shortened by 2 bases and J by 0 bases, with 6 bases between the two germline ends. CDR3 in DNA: TGTGCCAGCAGCTTCGGAGCCTCCTACGAGCAGTACTTC. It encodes CASSFGASYEQYF.

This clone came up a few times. In nucleotides, the CDR3 is TGCGCCAGCAGCTTTGGACTAGCGGGGGGGGATGAGCAGTTCTTC. It codes for CASSFGLAGGDEQFF. The chain combines TRBV5-1 with TRBJ2-1; TRBD2 aligns across 15 bases. Germline V gene lookup returns CDR1 SGHRS and CDR2 YFSETQ. CDR3 length: 15 amino acids. V trimming: 2 bases; J trimming: 8 bases; junction bases outside the gene matches: 2. The full variable domain, completed using reference TRBV5-1 and TRBJ2-1, is KAGVTQTPRYLIKTRGQQVTLSCSPISGHRSVSWYQQTPGQGLQFLFEYFSETQRNKGNFPGRFSGRQFSNSRSEMNVSTLELGDSALYLCASSFGLAGGDEQFFGPGTRLTVL.